These 29 T cell receptor beta chains originate from one sample sequenced in a study of blood T cell repertoires in COVID-19. The data were produced by immunoSEQ multiplex PCR, yet TCRdb's version contains in-frame clones alone and is incomplete. The top ten hold approximately 0.77% of the sample, which has 200,000 to 250,000 clones, roughly 90% seen once. Sequenced material: peripheral blood. The receptor source for this set is a man in his sixties with COVID-19, enrolled during active disease.

V and J are TRBV19 and TRBJ2-7; a weak D match, TRBD2 (5 bases). The CDR3 totals 14 residues. Per the germline V gene, CDR1 is LNHDA and CDR2 is SQIVND (reference sequence). Trimming removed 5 bases at V and 6 bases at J, with 17 bases between. CDR3 sequence reads: CASSRGTDFAEQYF. In DNA form, the CDR3 reads TGTGCCAGTAGTCGGGGTACAGACTTCGCCGAGCAGTACTTC.

The chain links TRBV9 to TRBJ2-7; D is possibly TRBD2 (6 bases). The ends were cut back, 3 bases at V and 3 bases at J, with 25 bases in the middle. Germline lookup yields CDR1 SGDLS and CDR2 YYNGEE. The CDR3 has 18 residues. The CDR3 nucleotides are TGTGCCAGCAGCGAGAGCCCCGGGATGGCGGGGCCGAACTACGAGCAGTACTTC. It translates to CASSESPGMAGPNYEQYF.

V gene TRBV12-3 or TRBV12-4 combines with J gene TRBJ2-7; a weak D match, TRBD2 (5 bases). With 7 bases removed from V and 6 bases from J, the gap between germline ends came to 10 bases. The CDR3 runs to 11 residues. The CDR3, as DNA: TGTGCCAGCAAAGGAGGTGGCGAGCAGTACTTC. Translation gives CASKGGGEQYF.

The V call is TRBV19, the J call TRBJ1-2; possibly TRBD1 for D (6 bases). The length of the CDR3 is 18 residues. Germline V CDR1 and CDR2: LNHDA, SQIVND (reference sequence). Trimming pared 5 bases from V and 2 bases from J, leaving 24 bases between. CDR3 DNA: TGTGCCAGTAGTTTTACGCTACGGGGTTGGGGGACAAACTATGGCTACACCTTC. It translates to CASSFTLRGWGTNYGYTF.

With respect to this clone: An end of the junction differs from the germline gene, which may be a read error. This CDR3 reads CASSTGVGSPLHF. The CDR3, as DNA: TGTGCCAGCAGCACGGGGGTGGGGTCACCCCTCCATTTT. The chain carries TRBV7-8 and TRBJ1-6; D is perhaps TRBD1 (5 bases). Germline CDR1 is SGHVS and CDR2 is FQNEAQ. The CDR3 consists of 13 residues.

The chain is built from TRBV28 and TRBJ1-2; the D is unclear. Between the trimmed V and J ends, which lost 2 bases and 5 bases, there was a span of 12 bases. CDR3 length: 14 residues. Germline V CDR1 and CDR2: MDHEN, SYDVKM. The CDR3 region has the DNA TGTGCCAGCAGTTTACCCGGGGTCGATTATGGCTACACCTTC. Residues: CASSLPGVDYGYTF.

The rearrangement links TRBV7-9 to TRBJ2-1, with D possibly matching TRBD1 (5 bases). The CDR3 contains 17 residues. In germline, CDR1 is SEHNR, CDR2 FQNEAQ (reference sequence). The V end lost 1 base, the J end lost 0 bases, and 13 bases lay between the germline ends. CDR3 sequence: CASSLETDFSSYNEQFF. The CDR3 DNA is TGTGCCAGCAGCTTAGAGACAGATTTCAGCTCCTACAATGAGCAGTTCTTC. Full variable domain (remainder filled in from reference TRBV7-9 and TRBJ2-1): DTGVSQNPRHKITKRGQNVTFRCDPISEHNRLYWYRQTLGQGPEFLTYFQNEAQLEKSRLLSDRFSAERPKGSFSTLEIQRTEQGDSAMYLCASSLETDFSSYNEQFFGPGTRLTVL.

V gene TRBV6-1 combines with J gene TRBJ1-1; weak D call: TRBD1 (5 bases). The CDR3 length is 14 residues. V gave up 2 bases and J gave up 5 bases, with 12 bases separating them. The germline V gene has CDR1 MNHNS and CDR2 SASEGT. Written as DNA, the CDR3 is TGTGCCAGCAGTGAACGGAGGGGTGGAACTGAAGCTTTCTTT. Translating gives CASSERRGGTEAFF.

The rearrangement joins TRBV3-1 (or the pseudogene TRBV3-2) to TRBJ1-2, with 8 bases identical to TRBD1. This CDR3 is built from 13 residues. The junction had 5 bases not matched to a gene; V was cut back by 4 bases and J by 7 bases. Germline V CDR1 and CDR2: LGHDT, YNNKEL (reference sequence). CDR3: CASSPGQGSGYTF. For the CDR3, the DNA is TGTGCCAGCAGCCCAGGACAGGGTAGTGGCTACACCTTC.

The chain couples TRBV12-3 or TRBV12-4 to TRBJ1-2; D perhaps matches TRBD1 (5 bases). The CDR3 is made up of 13 amino acids. Trimming shortened V by 5 bases and J by 8 bases, and 15 bases separated the two germline ends. The CDR3 DNA sequence: TGTGCCAGCAGTCGCCAGGGACTTGGGGGCTACACCTTC. It translates to CASSRQGLGGYTF.

The rearrangement joins TRBV18 to TRBJ1-3; 9 bases line up with TRBD1. Losses at the gene ends were 0 bases for V and 0 bases for J; bases not matched to a gene: 12. There are 20 residues in the CDR3. Per germline, CDR1 KGHSH and CDR2 LQKENI. The CDR3 loop reads CASSPPGQGFTLSSGNTIYF. CDR3 sequence (DNA): TGTGCCAGCTCACCACCCGGACAGGGGTTCACTTTGAGCTCTGGAAACACCATATATTTT.

The V call is TRBV10-1, the J call TRBJ2-1; 12 nucleotides align to TRBD2. Trimming at V came to 5 bases and at J to 9 bases, leaving 14 bases not matched to a gene. The CDR3 sequence is 17 residues long. Germline lookup yields CDR1 WNHNN and CDR2 SYGVQD (reference sequence). CDR3 coding DNA: TGCGCCAGCAGTCTAACGCTGACTAGCGGGAGACCTCTTGAGCAGTTCTTC. It translates to CASSLTLTSGRPLEQFF.

The chain uses TRBV4-2 and TRBJ2-7; 7 nucleotides line up with TRBD2. The CDR3 is 15 amino acids. Germline CDR1 reads LGHNA; CDR2 reads YNFKEQ. After removal of 0 bases from V and 6 bases from J, the junction contained 8 bases not matched to a gene. DNA for the CDR3: TGTGCCAGCAGCCAAGATGCTAGCGGCGCCTCCGAGCAGTACTTC. Amino acid sequence: CASSQDASGASEQYF.

The J gene is TRBJ2-3, the V gene TRBV2; D not resolved. Germline-derived CDR1 and CDR2 are SNHLY and FYNNEI. V shed 3 bases and J shed 3 bases, with 10 bases lying between them. This CDR3 is built from 14 residues. The CDR3 DNA sequence: TGTGCCAGCAGTGACTCCGGGTCTACAGATACGCAGTATTTT. Protein product: CASSDSGSTDTQYF.

Here the CDR3 DNA reads TGTGCCAGCTCACCACTCAGCTCCTATAATTCACCCCTCCACTTT. Translated: CASSPLSSYNSPLHF. V gene TRBV18 combines with J gene TRBJ1-6; D is uncertain. V lost 1 base and J 0 bases, leaving 4 bases between the germline ends. The CDR3 runs to 15 residues. CDR1 is KGHSH, CDR2 LQKENI, per germline.

The chain couples TRBV27 to TRBJ2-1; 9 positions match TRBD2. Germline V CDR1 and CDR2: MNHEY, SMNVEV (reference sequence). V lost 7 bases and J lost 2; bases outside the gene matches: 3. This CDR3 is 14 amino acids long. CDR3 amino acids: CASTLAGAYNEQFF. In DNA form, the CDR3 reads TGTGCCAGCACCTTAGCGGGGGCCTACAATGAGCAGTTCTTC.

This clone turned up a few times. The chain combines TRBV5-4 with TRBJ1-4, with TRBD1 matching 11 bases. V trimming: 10 bases; J trimming: 3 bases; junction bases outside the gene matches: 5. The CDR3 spans 14 residues. In germline, CDR1 is SGHNT, CDR2 YYREEE (reference sequence). Here the CDR3 reads CASGQGASNEKLFF. The DNA of the CDR3 is TGTGCCTCCGGACAGGGGGCCTCTAATGAAAAACTGTTTTTT. The full variable domain, completed using reference TRBV5-4 and TRBJ1-4, is ETGVTQSPTHLIKTRGQQVTLRCSSQSGHNTVSWYQQALGQGPQFIFQYYREEENGRGNFPPRFSGLQFPNYSSELNVNALELDDSALYLCASGQGASNEKLFFGSGTQLSVL.

This chain uses TRBV9 with TRBJ1-2; TRBD1 agrees at 8 bases. Germline V gene data show CDR1 as SGDLS and CDR2 as YYNGEE. The CDR3 sequence is 13 residues long. The V and J ends lost 3 bases and 8 bases, in that order; junction bases with no gene match: 6. CDR3 coding DNA: TGTGCCAGCAGCGCACAGGGGGAAGAAGGCTACACCTTC. This encodes CASSAQGEEGYTF.

The chain couples TRBV12-3 or TRBV12-4 to TRBJ2-1; D possibly corresponds to TRBD2 (5 bases). The V end lost 6 bases, the J end lost 1 base, and 7 bases lay between the germline ends. The CDR3 totals 13 residues. The CDR3 DNA reads TGTGCCAGCAGGACGGGGTCCTACAATGAGCAGTTCTTC. This gives the protein CASRTGSYNEQFF.

The chain combines TRBV4-1 with TRBJ1-6; D call uncertain. Germline CDR1 MGHRA, CDR2 YSYEKL. This CDR3 has 16 amino acids. The V end lost 2 bases, the J end lost 10 bases, and 18 bases lay between the germline ends. DNA of the CDR3: TGCGCCAGCAGCCAAACCACCGGGTTCCGCGGCTCACCCCTCCACTTT. Its protein is CASSQTTGFRGSPLHF.

The chain links TRBV6-6 to TRBJ2-7; TRBD1 agrees at 8 bases. Unmatched junction bases numbered 12, after V lost 10 bases and J lost 4 bases. The CDR3 totals 14 residues. Germline V CDR1 and CDR2: MNHNY, SVGAGI (reference sequence). The CDR3 sequence: CATHGWTGKYEQYF. In DNA, the CDR3 is TGTGCCACCCATGGGTGGACAGGGAAGTACGAGCAGTACTTC.

This clone was picked up one time. The chain has TRBV3-1 (or the pseudogene TRBV3-2) and TRBJ2-7; 8 positions agree with TRBD1. Germline V gene sequence: CDR1 LGHDT, CDR2 YNNKEL (reference sequence). The junction had 9 bases not matched to a gene; V was cut back by 8 bases and J by 0 bases. The CDR3 is 15 residues long. The CDR3 nucleotides read TGTGCCAGCGCCGGGGGACAGGCAAGCTCCTACGAGCAGTACTTC. It specifies CASAGGQASSYEQYF.

The chain combines TRBV3-1 (or the pseudogene TRBV3-2) with TRBJ1-1; perhaps TRBD1 as D (6 bases). Germline V gene sequence: CDR1 LGHDT, CDR2 YNNKEL (reference sequence). Trimming took 3 bases from V and 5 from J, leaving 19 bases between them. CDR3 length: 16 residues. CDR3 bases: TGTGCCAGCAGCCATACACGGACAGTCGTAAGGACTGAAGCTTTCTTT. It is translated as CASSHTRTVVRTEAFF.

J is TRBJ1-1 and V is TRBV7-9; 8 positions match TRBD1. V shed 1 base and J 0 bases; nucleotides not matched to a gene: 7. The CDR3 has 17 residues. Per the germline V gene, CDR1 is SEHNR and CDR2 is FQNEAQ (reference sequence). The CDR3 bases are TGTGCCAGCAGCTTAGAGAGTATGGGACAGGTGAACACTGAAGCTTTCTTT. This translates into CASSLESMGQVNTEAFF.

J is TRBJ2-7 and V is TRBV5-6, with D possibly being TRBD1 (6 bases). The CDR3 consists of 14 residues. From germline, CDR1 is SGHDT and CDR2 YYEEEE. Trimming stripped 3 bases from V and 0 bases from J, with 10 bases between. CDR3 in amino acids: CASSWGRSSYEQYF. CDR3 DNA sequence: TGTGCCAGCAGCTGGGGGCGCAGCTCCTACGAGCAGTACTTC.

This chain connects TRBV4-3 to TRBJ2-3, with 10 bases lining up with TRBD2. CDR1 and CDR2 from the germline V gene are LGHNA and YSLEER. V lost 1 base and J lost 2; bases outside the gene matches: 12. CDR3 size: 19 residues. This CDR3 reads CASSQASGSSYTFTDTQYF. The CDR3 nucleotides are TGCGCCAGCAGCCAAGCTAGCGGGAGCTCCTACACCTTCACAGATACGCAGTATTTT.

The V and J genes are TRBV5-1 and TRBJ2-7; a weak D match, TRBD2 (5 bases). This CDR3 has 14 amino acids. Trimming shortened V by 0 bases and J by 3 bases, and 10 bases separated the two germline ends. Germline lookup yields CDR1 SGHRS and CDR2 YFSETQ. The CDR3 DNA reads TGCGCCAGCAGCTTGGGACGGACTCTCTACGAGCAGTACTTC. Translation: CASSLGRTLYEQYF.

The genes are TRBV7-2 and TRBJ1-5; 7 bases align to TRBD1. This CDR3 is built from 15 residues. Per germline, CDR1 SGHTA and CDR2 FQGNSA. Trimming took 6 bases from V and 7 from J; bases not matched to a gene: 12. This CDR3 is CASRPEGTVQQPQHF. The DNA for the CDR3 is TGTGCCAGCAGACCAGAAGGGACAGTTCAGCAGCCCCAGCATTTT.

This clone was counted once. CDR3 loop: CAWSAGTGANVLTF. CDR3 bases: TGTGCCTGGAGTGCCGGGACTGGGGCCAACGTCCTGACTTTC. The rearrangement uses TRBV30 and TRBJ2-6, with a possible D match to TRBD2 (5 bases). Germline lookup yields CDR1 GTSNPN and CDR2 SVGIG (reference sequence). This CDR3 has 14 amino acids. Trimming left V 1 base short and J 2 bases short, with 6 bases between.